This T cell receptor (beta chain) was found in a study of T-cell reconstitution after alpha-beta-depleted transplantation in children. Study-wide results and caveats: Reported findings indicate that, about two months after transplant, alpha-beta T cells came from several hundred expanded clones, which were derived from non-depleted graft cells. Hyperexpanded clones declined; after one year, newly produced T cells mostly supplied diversity.

Using unique molecular identifiers, the investigators prepared the TCRbeta library. In TCRdb, the PCR reads were re-called with MiXCR into one record per CDR3 protein. The repertoire includes about 17,000 distinct CDR3 sequences, under 6.5% of them detected once, and 6% to 8.5% sits in the top ten. The sample holds many counts of this clonotype. Its antigen is still unknown. The V segment lost 4 bases and the J segment 4 bases; nucleotides outside the gene matches: 4. Germline CDR1 and CDR2: SGHRS and YFSETQ. The CDR3 spans 14 residues. This chain links TRBV5-1 with TRBJ1-4, with 7 bases aligning to TRBD1. The source material was PBMCs, sampled before TCRalphabeta/CD19-depleted stem cell transplant. This sequence originates from a boy between 5 and 17 years old with acute lymphoblastic leukemia, due to receive a stem cell transplant. This CDR3 is CASSHQGGNEKLFF. The CDR3 nucleotides are TGCGCCAGCAGCCACCAGGGGGGTAATGAAAAACTGTTTTTT.